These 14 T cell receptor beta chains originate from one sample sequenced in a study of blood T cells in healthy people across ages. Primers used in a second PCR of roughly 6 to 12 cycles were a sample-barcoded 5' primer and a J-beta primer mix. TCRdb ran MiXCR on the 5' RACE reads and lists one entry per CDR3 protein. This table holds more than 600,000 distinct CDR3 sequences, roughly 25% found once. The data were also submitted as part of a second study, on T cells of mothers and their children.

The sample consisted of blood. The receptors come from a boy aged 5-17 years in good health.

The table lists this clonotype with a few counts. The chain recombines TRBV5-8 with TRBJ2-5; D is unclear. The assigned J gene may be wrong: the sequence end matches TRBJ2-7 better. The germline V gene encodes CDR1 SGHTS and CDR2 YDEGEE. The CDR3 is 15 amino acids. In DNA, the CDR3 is TGTGCCAGCAGCTTCCCTAGGGTCGGAGAGTACGAGCAGTACTTC. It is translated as CASSFPRVGEYEQYF.

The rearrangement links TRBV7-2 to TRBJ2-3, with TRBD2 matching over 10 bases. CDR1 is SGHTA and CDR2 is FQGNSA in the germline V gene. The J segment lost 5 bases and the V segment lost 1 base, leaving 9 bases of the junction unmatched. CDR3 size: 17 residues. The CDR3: CASSLGGSGGHGDTQYF. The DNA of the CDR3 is TGTGCCAGCAGCTTAGGAGGTAGCGGGGGGCATGGAGATACGCAGTATTTT. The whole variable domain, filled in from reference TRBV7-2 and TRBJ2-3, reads GAGVSQSPSNKVTEKGKDVELRCDPISGHTALYWYRQSLGQGLEFLIYFQGNSAPDKSGLPSDRFSAERTGGSVSTLTIQRTQQEDSAVYLCASSLGGSGGHGDTQYFGPGTRLTVL.

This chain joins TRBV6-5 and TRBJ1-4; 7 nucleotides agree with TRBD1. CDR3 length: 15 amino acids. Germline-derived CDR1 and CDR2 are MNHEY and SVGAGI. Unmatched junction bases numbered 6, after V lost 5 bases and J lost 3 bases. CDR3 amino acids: CASSDPTGPNEKLFF. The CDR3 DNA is TGTGCCAGCAGTGACCCGACAGGGCCTAATGAAAAACTGTTTTTT.

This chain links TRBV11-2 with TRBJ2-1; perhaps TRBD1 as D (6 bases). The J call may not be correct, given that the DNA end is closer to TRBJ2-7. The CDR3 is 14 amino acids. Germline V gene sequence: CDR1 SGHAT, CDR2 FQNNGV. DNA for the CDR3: TGTGCCAGCAGCTTCGCTATCAGGGGCTACGAGCAGTACTTC. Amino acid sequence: CASSFAIRGYEQYF.

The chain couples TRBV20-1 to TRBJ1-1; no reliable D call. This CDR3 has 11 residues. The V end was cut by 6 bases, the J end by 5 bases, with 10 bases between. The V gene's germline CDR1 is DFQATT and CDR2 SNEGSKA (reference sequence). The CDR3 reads CSAVTLTEAFF. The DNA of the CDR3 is TGCAGTGCGGTGACTCTAACTGAAGCTTTCTTT.

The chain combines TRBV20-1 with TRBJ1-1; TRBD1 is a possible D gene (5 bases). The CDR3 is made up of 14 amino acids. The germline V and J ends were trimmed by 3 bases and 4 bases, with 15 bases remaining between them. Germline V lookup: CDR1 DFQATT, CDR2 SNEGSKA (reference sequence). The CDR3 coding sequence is TGCAGTGCTAGGGGGCAGGTTAGGGGCACTGAAGCTTTCTTT. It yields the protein CSARGQVRGTEAFF.

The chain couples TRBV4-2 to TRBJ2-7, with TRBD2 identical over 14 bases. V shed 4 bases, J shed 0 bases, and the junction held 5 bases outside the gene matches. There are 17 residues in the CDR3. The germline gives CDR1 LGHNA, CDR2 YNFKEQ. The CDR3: CASSPLGLAGGSYEQYF. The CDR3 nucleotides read TGTGCCAGCAGCCCATTAGGACTAGCGGGGGGCTCCTACGAGCAGTACTTC.

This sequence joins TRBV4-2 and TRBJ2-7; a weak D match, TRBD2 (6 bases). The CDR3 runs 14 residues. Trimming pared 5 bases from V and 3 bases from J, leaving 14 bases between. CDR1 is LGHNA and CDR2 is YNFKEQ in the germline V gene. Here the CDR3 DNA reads TGTGCCAGCAGCTCAAGACTAGAGGGCTACGAGCAGTACTTC. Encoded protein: CASSSRLEGYEQYF.

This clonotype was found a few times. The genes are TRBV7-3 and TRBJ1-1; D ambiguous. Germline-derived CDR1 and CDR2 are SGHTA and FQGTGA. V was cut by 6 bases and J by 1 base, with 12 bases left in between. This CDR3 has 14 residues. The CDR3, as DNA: TGTGCCAGCAGTTCTAGTATCGAGAACACTGAAGCTTTCTTT. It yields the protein CASSSSIENTEAFF.

The CDR3: CSARDAAGVDNEQFF. In DNA, the CDR3 is TGCAGTGCTAGAGATGCGGCGGGAGTTGACAATGAGCAGTTCTTC. The V call is TRBV20-1, the J call TRBJ2-1; 7 bases match TRBD2. The CDR3 totals 15 residues. V was clipped by 0 bases and J by 5 bases; unmatched bases: 7. The germline gives CDR1 DFQATT, CDR2 SNEGSKA (reference sequence).

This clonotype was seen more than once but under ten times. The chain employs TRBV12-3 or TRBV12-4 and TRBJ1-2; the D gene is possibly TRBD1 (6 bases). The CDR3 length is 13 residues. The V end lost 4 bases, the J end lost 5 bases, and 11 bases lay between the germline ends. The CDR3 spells CASSWSRGYGYTF. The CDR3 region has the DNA TGTGCCAGCAGTTGGTCCAGGGGTTATGGCTACACCTTC.

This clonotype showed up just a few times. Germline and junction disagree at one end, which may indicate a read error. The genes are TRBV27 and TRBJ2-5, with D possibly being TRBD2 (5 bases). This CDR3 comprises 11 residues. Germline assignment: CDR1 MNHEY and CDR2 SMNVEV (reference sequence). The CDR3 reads CASSFGIHLFF. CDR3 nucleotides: TGTGCCAGCAGTTTCGGGATCCACCTCTTCTTC.

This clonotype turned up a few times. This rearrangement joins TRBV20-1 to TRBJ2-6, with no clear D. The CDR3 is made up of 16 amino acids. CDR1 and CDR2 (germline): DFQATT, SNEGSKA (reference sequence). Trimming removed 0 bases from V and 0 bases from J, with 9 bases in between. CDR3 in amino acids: CSARDKALSGANVLTF. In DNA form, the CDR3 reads TGCAGTGCTAGAGACAAGGCTCTCTCTGGGGCCAACGTCCTGACTTTC.

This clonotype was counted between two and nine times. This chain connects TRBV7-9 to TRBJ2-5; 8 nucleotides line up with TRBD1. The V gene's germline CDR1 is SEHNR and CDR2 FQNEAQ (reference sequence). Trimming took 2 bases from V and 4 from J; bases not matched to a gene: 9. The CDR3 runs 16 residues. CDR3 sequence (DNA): TGTGCCAGCAGCTTAAGGACAGGGACCCCTGGAGAGACCCAGTACTTC. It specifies CASSLRTGTPGETQYF.